Listed below are T cell receptor beta chains from one sample, sequenced in a study of blood T cells in healthy people across ages. TCRdb used MiXCR to reprocess the 5' RACE reads, holding one entry per CDR3 protein. The sample lists about 640,000 distinct CDR3 sequences; under 65% were seen once. The sequenced material came from blood. The receptors originated from a man in his sixties in good health. CDR3s include the opening cysteine and the closing phenylalanine or tryptophan. D genes are given only for firm matches. Not all rows give a size; the values are once, few, many and, for expanded clones, a class.

- | - | TRBJ2-1 | TRBV2 | CASSVRSHEQFF | TGTGCCAGCAGTGTACGGTCCCATGAGCAGTTCTTC
TRBD2 | once | TRBJ2-1 | TRBV20-1 | CSAAPLPASGGADEQFF | TGCAGTGCTGCTCCACTCCCGGCTAGCGGGGGGGCAGATGAGCAGTTCTTC
- | few | TRBJ2-7 | TRBV5-8 | CASSLAQGGTYEQYF | TGTGCCAGCAGCTTGGCTCAGGGCGGAACCTACGAGCAGTACTTC
- | many | TRBJ2-4 | TRBV7-8 | CASSLEGRGAIQYF | TGTGCCAGCAGCTTAGAAGGCAGGGGCGCCATTCAGTACTTC
- | few | TRBJ2-5 | TRBV4-1 | CASSQAGEPNQETQYF | TGCGCCAGCAGCCAAGCGGGGGAGCCCAACCAAGAGACCCAGTACTTC
TRBD2 | - | TRBJ2-1 | TRBV10-3 | CAISGTSGTNEQFF | TGTGCCATCAGCGGGACTAGCGGGACCAATGAGCAGTTCTTC
TRBD1 | - | TRBJ1-6 | TRBV25-1 | CASLQTGTGSSPLHF | TGTGCCAGCCTTCAAACCGGGACAGGGTCCTCACCCCTCCACTTT
TRBD1 | - | TRBJ2-3 | TRBV7-8 | CASSFPGQGRTDTQYF | TGTGCCAGCAGCTTTCCGGGACAGGGTCGTACAGATACGCAGTATTTT
TRBD2 | - | TRBJ2-1 | TRBV5-1 | CASSFSGGDYEQFF | TGCGCCAGCAGCTTTAGCGGGGGGGACTATGAGCAGTTCTTC
- | few | TRBJ1-4 | TRBV6-2/TRBV6-3 | CASSHNRDKNEKLFF | TGTGCCAGCAGTCACAATCGGGACAAGAATGAAAAACTGTTTTTT
TRBD2 | - | TRBJ2-5 | TRBV9 | CASSPSGGAGETQYF | TGTGCCAGCAGCCCTAGCGGGGGGGCCGGAGAGACCCAGTACTTC
TRBD2 | - | TRBJ2-1 | TRBV3-1 | CASSRPPGGAGNEQFF | TGTGCCAGCAGCCGCCCTCCGGGGGGGGCCGGCAATGAGCAGTTCTTC
- | - | TRBJ2-3 | TRBV2 | CASSEIGEADTQYF | TGTGCCAGCAGTGAAATTGGAGAGGCCGATACGCAGTATTTT
- | - | TRBJ2-5 | TRBV13 | CASSLGRAPRAEQYF | TGTGCCAGCAGCTTAGGCCGGGCCCCCAGGGCAGAGCAGTACTTC
TRBD2 | - | TRBJ2-3 | TRBV20-1 | CSARTPTSADTQYF | TGCAGTGCTAGAACCCCCACTAGCGCAGATACGCAGTATTTT
- | few | TRBJ1-4 | TRBV4-1 | CASSQGAGANEKLFF | TGCGCCAGCAGCCAGGGTGCAGGAGCAAATGAAAAACTGTTTTTT
TRBD1 | - | TRBJ1-6 | TRBV6-5 | CASSSGTGLRPSNSPLHF | TGTGCCAGCAGTTCCGGGACAGGATTGCGGCCATCAAATTCACCCCTCCACTTT
TRBD1 | - | TRBJ2-5 | TRBV12-3/TRBV12-4 | CASSLGQGGAEYF | TGTGCCAGCAGTTTAGGACAGGGGGGAGCGGAGTACTTC
- | - | TRBJ2-3 | TRBV28 | CASRPGGSDTQYF | TGTGCCAGCAGACCCGGGGGCTCAGATACGCAGTATTTT
TRBD1 | - | TRBJ2-4 | TRBV5-1 | CASSFAGGLKNIQYF | TGCGCCAGCAGCTTCGCAGGGGGCCTAAAAAACATTCAGTACTTC
- | few | TRBJ1-2 | TRBV20-1 | CSARSALGGGGYTF | TGCAGTGCTAGATCCGCCCTCGGGGGCGGGGGCTACACCTTC
- | - | TRBJ1-2 | TRBV6-2/TRBV6-3 | CASSQQHHYGYTF | TGTGCCAGCAGTCAACAGCATCACTATGGCTACACCTTC
- | - | TRBJ2-7 | TRBV2 | CASSEGGTYEQYF | TGTGCCAGCAGCGAGGGGGGGACCTACGAGCAGTACTTC
- | - | TRBJ2-7 | TRBV29-1 | CSVEGPGGSYEQYF | TGCAGCGTTGAAGGGCCAGGAGGTTCCTACGAGCAGTACTTC
TRBD2 | few | TRBJ2-7 | TRBV20-1 | CSAKVAGGIYEQYF | TGCAGTGCTAAAGTAGCGGGGGGGATCTACGAGCAGTACTTC
TRBD1 | - | TRBJ1-2 | TRBV7-8 | CASSLTDRVYGYTF | TGTGCCAGCAGCTTAACTGACAGGGTGTATGGCTACACCTTC
TRBD1 | - | TRBJ1-6 | TRBV20-1 | CSASHRGWDSPLHF | TGCAGTGCTAGCCACAGGGGTTGGGATTCACCCCTCCACTTT
- | - | TRBJ2-1 | TRBV4-1 | CASSQAPQGGAGNEQFF | TGCGCCAGCAGCCAAGCGCCCCAGGGCGGCGCGGGGAATGAGCAGTTCTTC
- | - | TRBJ2-7 | TRBV15 | CATSRDLGGGGEQYF | TGTGCCACCAGCAGAGATCTGGGAGGGGGAGGCGAGCAGTACTTC
TRBD2 | - | TRBJ2-1 | TRBV7-2 | CASSPRGLAGLNEQFF | TGTGCCAGCAGCCCTAGGGGACTAGCGGGGTTGAATGAGCAGTTCTTC
- | - | TRBJ2-1 | TRBV29-1 | CSVDRQVGNEQFF | TGCAGCGTTGATAGGCAGGTTGGCAATGAGCAGTTCTTC
- | few | TRBJ2-7 | TRBV3-1 | CASSQYTYEQYF | TGTGCCAGCAGCCAATACACCTACGAGCAGTACTTC
- | - | TRBJ2-7 | TRBV7-8 | CASSLGLGVEQYF | TGTGCCAGCAGCTTAGGTCTTGGGGTCGAGCAGTACTTC
TRBD1 | - | TRBJ1-1 | TRBV5-5 | CASSLRQGCTEAFF | TGTGCCAGCAGCCTTAGACAGGGGTGCACTGAAGCTTTCTTT
- | many | TRBJ1-5 | TRBV12-3/TRBV12-4 | CASSLSLRGLNQPQHF | TGTGCCAGCAGTTTGAGCCTTCGAGGCCTAAATCAGCCCCAGCATTTT